This TCR beta chain was retrieved from a study of cytotoxic CD8 clonotypes in ibrutinib-treated CLL. The method was immunoSEQ multiplex PCR; TCRdb's version includes in-frame clones alone and lacks a portion of them. The sample gives approximately 26,000 clones, more than 65% of which show up once; under 50% is in the top ten. This CDR3 comprises 17 residues. CDR1 and CDR2 (germline): MDHEN, SYDVKM. Losses at the gene ends were 3 bases for V and 2 bases for J; bases not matched to a gene: 10. The material was PBMCs, obtained after 12 months of ibrutinib treatment. The chain is built from TRBV28 and TRBJ2-3; TRBD2 aligns across 8 bases. The sequence was collected from a human donor with chronic lymphocytic leukemia. The CDR3 region is CASSFVTAGATTDTQYF. CDR3 DNA: TGTGCCAGCAGTTTTGTTACAGCGGGGGCTACCACAGATACGCAGTATTTT. The full variable domain, rest sourced from reference TRBV28 and TRBJ2-3, is DVKVTQSSRYLVKRTGEKVFLECVQDMDHENMFWYRQDPGLGLRLIYFSYDVKMKEKGDIPEGYSVSREKKERFSLILESASTNQTSMYLCASSFVTAGATTDTQYFGPGTRLTVL.